This T cell receptor (beta chain) was sequenced during a study of T cell changes during pregnancy in multiple sclerosis. The table came from immunoSEQ multiplex PCR; TCRdb's copy has only in-frame clones and leaves some out. The sample contains 55,000 to 80,000 clones, 93% of which appear only once. This CDR3 region has 13 residues. In germline, CDR1 is ENHRY, CDR2 SYGVKD. The germline V and J ends were trimmed by 0 bases and 5 bases, with 5 bases remaining between them. The material sequenced was CD8+ T cells from peripheral blood mononuclear cells, taken in the second trimester of pregnancy. This rearrangement joins TRBV10-3 to TRBJ2-1; D remains ambiguous. The sequence came from a female donor with multiple sclerosis, enrolled in a pregnancy study. The CDR3 sequence is CAISESQDNEQFF. The CDR3 bases are TGTGCCATCAGTGAGTCGCAGGACAATGAGCAGTTCTTC.